This T cell receptor beta chain emerged from a study of blood T cells in healthy people across ages. V shed 2 bases and J shed 3 bases, with 12 bases lying between them. Germline CDR1 SGHRS, CDR2 YFSETQ. This CDR3 has 14 residues. PCR was performed a second time for 7 to 11 cycles using a sample-barcoded 5' primer and a J-beta primer mix. Each cDNA molecule was tagged by a template-switch adaptor with 12 random nucleotides. TCRdb recomputed calls from the 5' RACE reads with MiXCR, one row per CDR3 protein. The sample shows about 940,000 distinct CDR3 sequences, around 46% of them seen only once. The chain has TRBV5-1 and TRBJ2-7, with D possibly matching TRBD1 (5 bases). Sample: blood. This sequence was found in a young man in good health. CDR3 in amino acids: CASSFWQDNYEQYF. CDR3 coding DNA: TGCGCCAGCAGCTTCTGGCAGGACAACTACGAGCAGTACTTC. Variable domain in full (rest from reference TRBV5-1 and TRBJ2-7): KAGVTQTPRYLIKTRGQQVTLSCSPISGHRSVSWYQQTPGQGLQFLFEYFSETQRNKGNFPGRFSGRQFSNSRSEMNVSTLELGDSALYLCASSFWQDNYEQYFGPGTRLTVT.